Listed below are T cell receptor beta chains from one sample, sequenced in a study of regulatory T cells in long-lasting Graves disease. MiXCR, applied by TCRdb to the multiplex PCR reads, yields one record per CDR3 protein. The sample lists 350,000 to 550,000 distinct CDR3 sequences, 16% seen once, with less than 30% in the top ten. The same specimen was also included in a second study, on T cells in Graves' hyperthyroidism and ophthalmopathy.

The sample in question was peripheral blood mononuclear cells (PBMCs), obtained at new diagnosis, from a patient treated with antithyroid drugs. The origin of the receptors is a woman younger than 35 with Graves disease. The CDR3 runs from the conserved cysteine through the conserved F or W.

TRBV7-8	13	TRBJ1-4	CASSWDRNEKLFF
TRBV7-9	15	TRBJ2-1	CASSLTSGTYNEQFF
TRBV2	14	TRBJ2-5	CASSKDRVQETQYF
TRBV12-3/TRBV12-4	16	TRBJ2-1	CASTKTSVAVNNEQFF
TRBV5-1	15	TRBJ2-3	CASSLDFTSTDTQYF
TRBV12-3/TRBV12-4	16	TRBJ2-2	CASSLGAGRITGELFF
TRBV29-1	13	TRBJ2-1	CSVVGTSVHEQFF
TRBV12-3/TRBV12-4	13	TRBJ1-1	CASSGGAGSEAFF
TRBV29-1	12	TRBJ2-1	CSVEWLPDEQFF
TRBV2	12	TRBJ2-7	CASRQGTYEQYF
TRBV28	15	TRBJ1-5	CASSFQDPARQPQHF
TRBV28	21	TRBJ2-1	CASSFGFRGSGSSELYNEQFF
TRBV2	12	TRBJ2-2	CASSGHGLELFF
TRBV5-1	16	TRBJ2-1	CASSLGRFSSYNEQFF
TRBV30	14	TRBJ2-1	CAWSVGGLYNEQFF
TRBV5-1	14	TRBJ2-1	CASSPVTGGNEQFF
TRBV5-1	15	TRBJ2-7	CASRSHSGRADEQYF
TRBV27	15	TRBJ2-7	CASSRIGQSSYEQYF
TRBV20-1	13	TRBJ2-5	CSARLGTQETQYF
TRBV7-9	14	TRBJ2-5	CASSLDAGSETQYF
TRBV27	13	TRBJ2-7	CASSLKGRYEQYF
TRBV5-1	11	TRBJ1-1	CASSLGQEAFF
TRBV28	14	TRBJ2-5	CASSDGGRRETQYF
TRBV28	13	TRBJ2-5	CASSFKRVETQYF
TRBV3-1	12	TRBJ2-5	CASKKGGETQYF
TRBV7-3	14	TRBJ2-6	CASSLHSGANVLTF
TRBV12-3/TRBV12-4	19	TRBJ2-5	CASSLGRSIGRSHQKTQYF
TRBV12-3/TRBV12-4	13	TRBJ2-1	CASSMGRVDEQFF
TRBV18	15	TRBJ1-1	CASSPELGAHTEAFF
TRBV29-1	13	TRBJ1-1	CSVAVQRDTEAFF
TRBV15	16	TRBJ2-7	CATSRDRGLAGGEQYF
TRBV25-1	12	TRBJ2-7	CASGDRLYEQYF
TRBV18	15	TRBJ1-2	CASSPPGQSNYGYTF
TRBV20-1	12	TRBJ2-7	CSAQKPPYEQYF
TRBV6-5	17	TRBJ2-7	CASSYYPPGTKTYEQYF